These 4 T cell receptor beta chains came from one sample sequenced in a study of T cells in Graves' hyperthyroidism and ophthalmopathy. From RNA transcripts, TCR beta CDR3 regions were amplified. The HTBI primer set served for first-round RT-PCR of the TCR CDR3. TCRdb independently ran MiXCR on the multiplex PCR reads; one entry per CDR3 protein. This sample has approximately 530,000 distinct CDR3 sequences, with around 20% found just once. The sequenced material came from blood. These TCRs come from a man aged 40-50 years with Graves' ophthalmopathy.

The rearrangement uses TRBV9 and TRBJ2-2; D gene unclear. Germline V gene data show CDR1 as SGDLS and CDR2 as YYNGEE. CDR3 length: 13 residues. V lost 0 bases and J 7 bases, leaving 7 bases between the germline ends. This CDR3 reads CASSVEMIGELFF. For the CDR3, the DNA is TGTGCCAGCAGCGTAGAGATGATCGGGGAGCTGTTTTTT.

This clonotype came up many times. The chain has TRBV30 and TRBJ1-1, with D perhaps TRBD1 (6 bases). Germline-derived CDR1 and CDR2 are GTSNPN and SVGIG (reference sequence). The CDR3 runs to 13 residues. Trimming removed 4 bases from V and 1 base from J, with 10 bases in between. The DNA of the CDR3 is TGTGCCTGGAACCGGGGGGCGAACACTGAAGCTTTCTTT. This codes for CAWNRGANTEAFF.

The chain carries TRBV20-1 and TRBJ2-5, with TRBD2 matching over 9 bases. Germline loops: CDR1 DFQATT, CDR2 SNEGSKA (reference sequence). CDR3 length: 13 amino acids. Trimming at V came to 4 bases and at J to 2 bases, leaving 2 bases not matched to a gene. CDR3 amino acids: CSANSGGQETQYF. CDR3 in DNA: TGCAGTGCTAATAGCGGGGGACAAGAGACCCAGTACTTC.

This clonotype came up many times. Sequence at one end of the junction differs from germline and may be a read error. The chain joins TRBV7-7 to TRBJ2-5; D is uncertain. This CDR3 comprises 14 residues. CDR1 is SSHAT, CDR2 FNYEAQ, per germline (reference sequence). The CDR3 protein is CASSLTPGGETQYF. CDR3 in DNA: TGTGCTAGCAGCTTAACCCCAGGCGGCGAGACCCAGTACTTC.